This T cell receptor beta chain was sequenced for a study of cytomegalovirus exposure and HLA in healthy donors. Regarding the study as a whole: Per a later analysis, HLA-associated TCR beta chains showed more clonal expansion than other, equally common TCR beta chains. When analyzed later, the rates of TCR association showed variation by HLA locus, with DRB1 the most and HLA-C the fewest. Earlier analysis yielded a pattern in which most TCR beta V segments were productive about 87% or about 30% of the time.

Concerning this clone itself: Its antigen is as yet unknown.

V lost 1 base and J lost 6, with 10 bases in between. The CDR3 consists of 12 residues. Germline V gene data show CDR1 as GTSNPN and CDR2 as SVGIG (reference sequence). The PCR made use of 60 Vbeta and 13 Jbeta primers. As handled by the study authors: An analysis that came later counted tens of millions of unique TCR beta chains, approximately 11 million shared. TCRdb's table, derived via immunoSEQ multiplex PCR, lists solely in-frame clones and lacks some. The DNA was the basis for D and trimming; V, J and clone size are from that table. The profile covers about 110,000 clones, with about 68% appearing a single time and around 4% taken by the ten largest.

The source of this sequence is a woman in her thirties or forties in good health and CMV-seropositive. The specimen sequenced was PBMCs. The V and J genes are TRBV30 and TRBJ2-7, with D unclear. The CDR3 spells CAWSGGPFEQYF. The CDR3 bases are TGTGCCTGGAGTGGAGGCCCCTTCGAGCAGTACTTC. The full variable domain, its missing parts supplied by reference TRBV30 and TRBJ2-7, is SQTIHQWPATLVQPVGSPLSLECTVEGTSNPNLYWYRQAAGRGLQLLFYSVGIGQISSEVPQNLSASRPQDRQFILSSKKLLLSDSGFYLCAWSGGPFEQYFGPGTRLTVT.